A single sample is the source of the 26 T cell receptor beta chains below, sequenced in a study of Tregs in tolerant kidney transplant recipients. The assay was immunoSEQ multiplex PCR, and TCRdb's table has in-frame clones only and misses some. The sample shows around 63,000 clones, approximately 85% of them seen only once. Material: Tregs from blood, obtained before the transplant. These TCRs come from a human donor who received a combined kidney and bone marrow transplant.

The chain joins TRBV5-4 to TRBJ2-5, with 7 positions matching TRBD1. CDR3 length: 14 amino acids. The V gene end was trimmed by 4 bases and the J gene end by 11 bases; junction bases not matched to a gene: 14. Germline assignment: CDR1 SGHNT and CDR2 YYREEE (reference sequence). Here the CDR3 reads CASSPGQSYEGQYF. The CDR3 DNA sequence: TGTGCCAGCAGCCCGGGACAGTCCTACGAGGGGCAGTACTTC.

A single count supports this clone. The V and J genes are TRBV7-2 and TRBJ2-5, with a weak D call TRBD2 (5 bases). Per germline, CDR1 SGHTA and CDR2 FQGNSA. The length of the CDR3 is 15 residues. V was cut by 5 bases and J by 7 bases, with 20 bases left in between. The CDR3 region has the DNA TGTGCCAGCAGCCCCCAGTTGGGGTGGGGAGCGACCCAGTACTTC. Amino acid sequence: CASSPQLGWGATQYF.

The chain is built from TRBV30 and TRBJ1-3; the match to TRBD1 covers 7 bases. Germline V gene lookup returns CDR1 GTSNPN and CDR2 SVGIG (reference sequence). The CDR3 totals 15 residues. J lost 2 bases, V lost 4 bases, and 8 bases had no gene match. The CDR3: CAWNRDSRTGNTIYF. CDR3 bases: TGTGCCTGGAACCGGGACAGTCGAACTGGAAACACCATATATTTT.

The chain combines TRBV7-8 with TRBJ2-7, with TRBD1 matching over 8 bases. V dropped 6 bases and J dropped 3; count of bases not matched to a gene: 7. Germline CDR1 and CDR2: SGHVS and FQNEAQ. The CDR3 totals 14 residues. The CDR3, as DNA: TGTGCCAGCAGACCGAGACAGGGGATCTACGAGCAGTACTTC. Amino acid sequence: CASRPRQGIYEQYF. Looking up the rest from reference TRBV7-8 and TRBJ2-7 gives the full variable domain: GAGVSQSPRYKVAKRGQDVALRCDPISGHVSLFWYQQALGQGPEFLTYFQNEAQLDKSGLPSDRFFAERPEGSVSTLKIQRTQQEDSAVYLCASRPRQGIYEQYFGPGTRLTVT.

This clone was seen once. V is TRBV7-9 and J is TRBJ1-4; D not resolved. Germline lookup yields CDR1 SEHNR and CDR2 FQNEAQ (reference sequence). The germline V and J ends were trimmed by 1 base and 5 bases, with 8 bases remaining between them. The CDR3 loop spans 14 amino acids. Here the CDR3 reads CASSLGTGNEKLFF. As DNA, the CDR3 is TGTGCCAGCAGCTTAGGGACGGGCAATGAAAAACTGTTTTTT.

The sample holds a few counts of this clone. The chain uses TRBV2 and TRBJ1-6, with TRBD1 as a possible D gene (5 bases). The germline V gene encodes CDR1 SNHLY and CDR2 FYNNEI. The CDR3 spans 16 residues. Between the trimmed V and J ends, which lost 3 bases and 8 bases, there was a span of 17 bases. For the CDR3, the DNA is TGTGCCAGCAGTGAGGGGTTGGGACGAGCTGATTCACCCCTCCACTTT. It codes for CASSEGLGRADSPLHF.

The rearrangement links TRBV7-2 to TRBJ2-1; D may be TRBD2 (5 bases). Trimming stripped 3 bases from V and 8 bases from J, with 14 bases between. Germline values: CDR1 SGHTA, CDR2 FQGNSA. There are 14 residues in the CDR3. DNA of the CDR3: TGTGCCAGCAGCTTGAGTAGCGTGGCCGATGAGCAGTTCTTC. This codes for CASSLSSVADEQFF. The entire variable domain, with the rest obtained from reference TRBV7-2 and TRBJ2-1, is as follows: GAGVSQSPSNKVTEKGKDVELRCDPISGHTALYWYRQSLGQGLEFLIYFQGNSAPDKSGLPSDRFSAERTGGSVSTLTIQRTQQEDSAVYLCASSLSSVADEQFFGPGTRLTVL.

The V and J genes are TRBV29-1 and TRBJ2-1; D may be TRBD1 (6 bases). Germline V gene lookup returns CDR1 SQVTM and CDR2 ANQGSEA. The CDR3 covers 12 residues. Trimming removed 6 bases at V and 4 bases at J, with 10 bases between. The CDR3 here is CSVGRGYNEQFF. DNA for the CDR3: TGCAGCGTGGGCAGGGGATACAATGAGCAGTTCTTC.

This chain uses TRBV5-5 with TRBJ1-2; D is unclear. V dropped 4 bases and J dropped 3 bases, with 10 bases sitting between them. From germline, CDR1 is SGHKS and CDR2 YYEKEE (reference sequence). CDR3 length: 13 residues. The CDR3 nucleotides read TGTGCCAGCAGCCCCTCGGTGGACTATGGCTACACCTTC. It translates to CASSPSVDYGYTF.

The genes are TRBV2 and TRBJ2-5, with 7 nucleotides matching TRBD1. With 6 bases clipped from V and 1 base from J, the junction kept 8 bases outside the gene matches. Germline values: CDR1 SNHLY, CDR2 FYNNEI. This CDR3 has 15 residues. CDR3: CASSATRDSQETQYF. The CDR3 DNA reads TGTGCCAGCAGCGCCACCCGGGACAGCCAAGAGACCCAGTACTTC.

The chain combines TRBV7-2 with TRBJ1-5, with 7 positions matching TRBD1. From germline, CDR1 is SGHTA and CDR2 FQGNSA. This CDR3 has 14 amino acids. V shed 5 bases and J 1 base; nucleotides not matched to a gene: 2. CDR3 amino acids: CASSLQGSNQPQHF. DNA of the CDR3: TGTGCCAGCAGCCTACAGGGGAGCAATCAGCCCCAGCATTTT.

V usage is TRBV6-6 and J usage is TRBJ2-1; 9 nucleotides match TRBD1. This CDR3 spans 16 amino acids. Looked up from germline, CDR1 is MNHNY and CDR2 is SVGAGI (reference sequence). With V trimmed by 2 bases and J by 5 bases, 7 bases remained unmatched. CDR3 in DNA: TGTGCCAGCAGTTACGTTCTGGGACAGGGTGACAATGAGCAGTTCTTC. It translates to CASSYVLGQGDNEQFF.

V gene TRBV5-4 combines with J gene TRBJ1-1, with a tentative D call TRBD1 (6 bases). There are 12 residues in the CDR3. Trimming removed 4 bases from V and 10 bases from J, with 14 bases in between. The germline CDR1 and CDR2 sequences are SGHNT and YYREEE (reference sequence). Here the CDR3 reads CASSKERGGAFF. As DNA, the CDR3 is TGTGCCAGCAGCAAGGAAAGGGGGGGAGCTTTCTTT.

This clone was picked up a small number of times. The genes are TRBV7-2 and TRBJ1-1; TRBD1 matches 7 bases. The CDR3 runs to 14 residues. Germline V gene lookup returns CDR1 SGHTA and CDR2 FQGNSA. V gave up 1 base and J gave up 4 bases; unmatched junction bases: 3. The CDR3 DNA is TGTGCCAGCAGCTTAGGGGACAGATTCACTGAAGCTTTCTTT. Its protein is CASSLGDRFTEAFF.

This sequence joins TRBV5-4 and TRBJ1-1; unclear D gene. Trimming removed 9 bases at V and 7 bases at J, with 10 bases between. The germline CDR1 and CDR2 sequences are SGHNT and YYREEE (reference sequence). The CDR3 consists of 10 residues. The CDR3 nucleotides are TGTGCCACCCAAGGGAGTGAAGCTTTCTTT. It codes for CATQGSEAFF.

This sequence joins TRBV4-3 and TRBJ2-5; D is unclear. V was pared by 0 bases and J by 2 bases, with 7 bases between. In germline, CDR1 is LGHNA, CDR2 YSLEER. The CDR3 length is 14 residues. Here the CDR3 DNA reads TGCGCCAGCAGCCAAGAATTGGAACAAGAGACCCAGTACTTC. It translates to CASSQELEQETQYF.

V is TRBV28 and J is TRBJ1-2, with a weak D call TRBD1 (6 bases). V dropped 6 bases and J dropped 8 bases, with 16 bases sitting between them. Germline CDR1 and CDR2: MDHEN and SYDVKM. The CDR3 is made up of 13 amino acids. CDR3 sequence: CASSQQGPGGYTF. The CDR3 DNA reads as TGTGCCAGCAGCCAACAGGGCCCGGGAGGCTACACCTTC.

The chain carries TRBV11-2 and TRBJ2-1, with 10 bases that match TRBD2. The V segment lost 5 bases and the J segment 10 bases; nucleotides outside the gene matches: 5. Germline V CDR1 and CDR2: SGHAT, FQNNGV. This CDR3 has 13 amino acids. CDR3 bases: TGTGCCAGCAGCGCCGGACTAGCGGACGAGCAGTTCTTC. It encodes CASSAGLADEQFF.

V is TRBV30 and J is TRBJ2-3, with D perhaps given as TRBD1 or TRBD2 (5 bases each). V was shortened by 2 bases and J by 2 bases, with 11 bases between the two germline ends. This CDR3 has 14 residues. Germline assignment: CDR1 GTSNPN and CDR2 SVGIG (reference sequence). The CDR3 reads CAWSLGEHTDTQYF. In nucleotides, the CDR3 is TGTGCCTGGAGTTTGGGGGAGCACACAGATACGCAGTATTTT.

This clone came up a few times. A read error is possible here, since a much larger clone lies one base away. The sample holds other DNA sequences that translate to the same CDR3. J is TRBJ1-1 and V is TRBV5-6, with 7 nucleotides matching TRBD1. CDR3 length: 14 amino acids. The germline V gene has CDR1 SGHDT and CDR2 YYEEEE. CDR3 bases: TGCGCCGGGGGACAGTGGGGGTCTAACACTGAAGCTTTCTTT. The encoded protein is CAGGQWGSNTEAFF. Full variable domain (remainder filled in from reference TRBV5-6 and TRBJ1-1): DAGVTQSPTHLIKTRGQQVTLRCSPKSGHDTVSWYQQALGQGPQFIFQYYEEEERQRGNFPDRFSGHQFPNYSSELNVNALLLGDSALYLCAGGQWGSNTEAFFGQGTRLTVV.

This clone was found once. The J gene is TRBJ2-1, the V gene TRBV11-2, with 8 nucleotides matching TRBD1. The CDR3 consists of 17 residues. V trimming: 5 bases; J trimming: 6 bases; junction bases outside the gene matches: 15. CDR1 and CDR2 from the germline V gene are SGHAT and FQNNGV. The CDR3 coding sequence is TGTGCCAGCAGCCAGGGGGTCCGGACAGGGAATGTCAATGAGCAGTTCTTC. This encodes CASSQGVRTGNVNEQFF.

The chain recombines TRBV5-1 with TRBJ1-3, with a possible D match to TRBD1 (5 bases). The CDR3 is made up of 15 amino acids. Germline V gene lookup returns CDR1 SGHRS and CDR2 YFSETQ. Trimming took 0 bases from V and 0 from J, leaving 7 bases between them. The CDR3 DNA is TGCGCCAGCAGCTTGGGACAGAACTCTGGAAACACCATATATTTT. Its protein product is CASSLGQNSGNTIYF.

The V gene is TRBV6-1, the J gene TRBJ2-7, with D perhaps TRBD2 (6 bases). V lost 7 bases to trimming and J lost 4 bases, with 17 bases between them. This CDR3 is 14 amino acids long. Germline V gives CDR1 MNHNS, CDR2 SASEGT. CDR3 sequence: CASTADGRGYEQYF. The DNA of the CDR3 is TGTGCCAGCACCGCAGACGGGCGGGGTTACGAGCAGTACTTC.

The chain carries TRBV6-5 and TRBJ2-6, with D perhaps matching TRBD1 (6 bases). Germline assignment: CDR1 MNHEY and CDR2 SVGAGI. V was clipped by 11 bases and J by 1 base, with 9 bases between them. The CDR3 is 13 amino acids. As DNA, the CDR3 is TGTGCCGTCAGGGGTTCTGGGGCCAACGTCCTGACTTTC. Its translation: CAVRGSGANVLTF.

The chain couples TRBV7-2 to TRBJ2-7, with a weak D call TRBD2 (5 bases). The V gene's germline CDR1 is SGHTA and CDR2 FQGNSA. With 3 bases removed from V and 6 bases from J, the gap between germline ends came to 6 bases. The CDR3 has 11 residues. The CDR3 spells CASSFSVEQYF. The CDR3 coding sequence is TGTGCCAGCAGCTTTAGCGTCGAGCAGTACTTC.

The chain joins TRBV5-8 to TRBJ1-5, with a tentative D call TRBD1 (5 bases). Trimming cost V 5 bases and J 2 bases, with 20 bases left between them. This CDR3 region has 17 residues. The V gene's germline CDR1 is SGHTS and CDR2 YDEGEE. CDR3 in amino acids: CASRHLRAAVGNQPQHF. The DNA for the CDR3 is TGTGCCAGCAGGCACCTCAGGGCCGCGGTCGGCAATCAGCCCCAGCATTTT.